The TCR beta chain under discussion was sequenced for a study of T cells after yellow fever vaccination. Overall study: Each low-cell-number fraction was prepared by means of SMART-Seq v4 Ultra Low Input.

MiXCR was run by TCRdb on the 5' RACE reads, yielding one entry per CDR3 protein. The profile shows about 260,000 distinct CDR3 sequences, approximately 3.6% of them singletons. There are many counts of this clonotype. Germline V gene data show CDR1 as MGHRA and CDR2 as YSYEKL. V lost 3 bases, J lost 2 bases, and 5 bases stayed unmatched. The CDR3 spans 16 residues. This sample comprised PBMCs, obtained 15 days after the yellow fever booster vaccination. This TCR came from a young man who received the YFV17D yellow fever vaccine. J is TRBJ2-5 and V is TRBV4-1; 11 bases agree with TRBD2. CDR3 nucleotides: TGCGCCAGCAGCCAGCTTACTAGCGGGGGTCAAGAGACCCAGTACTTC. It translates to CASSQLTSGGQETQYF.